This TCR beta chain came from a study of regulatory T cells in long-lasting Graves disease. General study findings and limits: Persistent patients shared more public clonotypes (around 3,000) than new patients (approximately 970).

There are 13 residues in the CDR3. The V and J ends lost 4 bases and 5 bases respectively, with 11 bases between them. Germline CDR1 and CDR2: MNHNS and SASEGT. Time point indicated: newly diagnosed GD, antithyroid drugs for less than 3 months. The TCR library used RNA extracted from PBMCs. This clonotype occurred a few times. Its antigen is unknown. iRepertoire HTBI primers and Arm-PCR of CDR3 regions built TCR beta libraries. A single record per CDR3 protein comes from TCRdb applying MiXCR to the multiplex PCR reads. The sample includes hundreds of thousands of distinct CDR3 sequences, approximately 15% of them seen just once. The same specimen was also included in a second study, on T cells in Graves' hyperthyroidism and ophthalmopathy. That source adds: A patient was excluded if there was uncontrolled infection, other autoimmune disease, pregnancy or lactation. RT-PCR in the first round (using the HTBI primer set) targeted the TCR CDR3.

This TCR derives from a woman aged 25-40 years with Graves disease. The sample was peripheral blood mononuclear cells (PBMCs), taken at new diagnosis, from a patient treated with antithyroid drugs. The chain couples TRBV6-1 to TRBJ2-5; no clear D gene. CDR3 DNA: TGTGCCAGCAGTGGATCCTTAAAGGAGACCCAGTACTTC. Residues: CASSGSLKETQYF.